This T cell receptor (beta chain) emerged from a study of shared clonotypes between healthy human individuals. Study background: Sampling drew on donors who were a couple of women and three men aged 18 to 49.

Assay: immunoSEQ multiplex PCR; the TCRdb copy retains only in-frame clones and omits some. The sample lists a few million clones, 85% to 95% occurring once. Germline CDR1 and CDR2: SGHRS and YFSETQ. The CDR3 has 16 amino acids. Germline trimming cut 4 bases from V and 8 bases from J; bases unmatched to any gene: 15. The gene calls are TRBV5-1 and TRBJ2-1; 7 nucleotides line up with TRBD2. The sample taken for sequencing was naive CD4+ T cells from PBMCs. Subset in this sample: CD45RA+ positively selected. The TCR originated in a young man in good health. Some clones in this sample may be carry-over from other donors' samples. CDR3 protein: CASSAGLGGRRDEQFF. The DNA for the CDR3 is TGCGCCAGCAGCGCCGGACTTGGCGGGAGACGGGATGAGCAGTTCTTC.